This is a list of T cell receptor beta chains from one sample in a study of T cells after yellow fever vaccination. Each CDR3 protein gets one entry after TCRdb re-called the 5' RACE reads with MiXCR. In the table there are hundreds of thousands of distinct CDR3 sequences, 7.5% to 9.5% of which are singletons. Sequenced here: CD4+ T cells sorted from PBMCs, sampled 5 days after the yellow fever booster vaccination. The receptor source for this set is a man between 18 and 29 years old who received the YFV17D yellow fever vaccine. Each CDR3 is given with its conserved first and last residue.

13 TRBJ2-3 TRBV2 CASSDTGVDTQYF
13 TRBJ2-3 TRBV2 CATSEPFTDTQYF
12 TRBJ1-2 TRBV28 CASSAGVYGYTF
13 TRBJ1-2 TRBV6-5 CASSRGTVYGYTF
14 TRBJ1-1 TRBV7-8 CASSKLTVNTEAFF
18 TRBJ2-2 TRBV11-2 CASSSRATSLVEAGELFF
14 TRBJ1-2 TRBV12-3/TRBV12-4 CASNPGLLNYGYTF
13 TRBJ1-4 TRBV7-9 CASSLNGEKNCFF
16 TRBJ2-4 TRBV4-1 CASRGLRDGTKNIQYF
14 TRBJ1-1 TRBV29-1 CSVDWAGGATEAFF
17 TRBJ2-2 TRBV5-1 CASSLRTRAGNTGELFF
16 TRBJ1-2 TRBV12-3/TRBV12-4 CASSSWTGTGFFGYTF
16 TRBJ2-3 TRBV21-1 CASSNKTGSSTDTQYF
17 TRBJ2-1 TRBV11-2 CASSFSRLAGGINEQFF
13 TRBJ2-3 TRBV11-3 CASSREYTDTQYF
14 TRBJ2-3 TRBV27 CASSFSRLTDTQYF
14 TRBJ1-4 TRBV7-9 CAGGSGTGDEKLFF
13 TRBJ1-2 TRBV6-5 CASSYGDREGYTF
12 TRBJ1-2 TRBV24-1 CATSDPFEGYTF
17 TRBJ2-2 TRBV7-2 CASIPPGRGQNTGELFF
15 TRBJ2-1 TRBV6-2/TRBV6-3 CASSYLPGGTNEQFF
18 TRBJ2-3 TRBV24-1 CATSDRASGGLSTDTQYF
13 TRBJ2-3 TRBV11-3 CASSSLRTDTQYF
15 TRBJ1-1 TRBV29-1 CSVEDAWGTGTEAFF
16 TRBJ2-1 TRBV10-3 CAISDGSSGVFREQFF
16 TRBJ2-1 TRBV6-2/TRBV6-3 CASSYSAGGGAYEQFF
13 TRBJ1-2 TRBV20-1 CSARDRERRGYTF
17 TRBJ1-1 TRBV4-2 CASSQEDRFSQPTEAFF
15 TRBJ1-1 TRBV12-3/TRBV12-4 CASSSPGRGDTEAFF
15 TRBJ2-3 TRBV7-2 CASSSLGGRKDTQYF
13 TRBJ1-1 TRBV20-1 CSASRDLDTEAFF
16 TRBJ2-2 TRBV20-1 CSARDSRGANTGELFF
12 TRBJ1-5 TRBV6-2/TRBV6-3 CASSLRYQPQHF
14 TRBJ1-5 TRBV6-2/TRBV6-3 CASRQRTADQPQHF